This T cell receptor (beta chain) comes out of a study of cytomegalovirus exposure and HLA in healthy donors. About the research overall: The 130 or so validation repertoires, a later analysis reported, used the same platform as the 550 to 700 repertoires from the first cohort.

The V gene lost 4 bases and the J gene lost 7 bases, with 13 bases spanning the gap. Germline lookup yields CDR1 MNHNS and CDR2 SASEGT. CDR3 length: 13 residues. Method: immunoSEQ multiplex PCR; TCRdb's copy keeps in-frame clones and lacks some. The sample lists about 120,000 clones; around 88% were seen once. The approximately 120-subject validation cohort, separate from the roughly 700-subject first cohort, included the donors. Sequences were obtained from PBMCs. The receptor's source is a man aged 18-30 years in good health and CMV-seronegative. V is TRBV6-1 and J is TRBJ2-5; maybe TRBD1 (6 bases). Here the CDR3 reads CASSVDSPGTQYF. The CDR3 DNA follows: TGTGCCAGCAGTGTGGACAGCCCTGGGACCCAGTACTTC.